This T cell receptor (beta chain) was observed in a study of shared clonotypes between healthy human individuals. At the deep level, the assay was run. On sorted subsets, replicate PCRs used roughly 190 ng DNA, or 27,000 or so T cell genomes. Here immunoSEQ multiplex PCR was the method, and the copy in TCRdb shows in-frame clones only, minus some. Of more than 2 million clones detected, 95% appear once; the ten largest clones hold roughly 0.13%. A CD45RA+ naive subset and a CD45RA-negative memory subset were split from CD4+ cells. General observations from the study: In a handful of donors, about 5% of naive CD4 clonotypes appeared in common.

Note on this clone: Its antigen remains unknown.

The clonotype comes from a man between 18 and 35 years old in good health. Material for sequencing was naive CD4+ T cells sorted from blood. Subset of the sample: CD45RA+ positively selected.

The CDR3 here is CASTPTGGSSYEQYF. The CDR3 DNA follows: TGTGCCAGTACCCCGACAGGGGGTAGCTCCTACGAGCAGTACTTC. The rearrangement links TRBV19 to TRBJ2-7, with 9 bases identical to TRBD1. This CDR3 is 15 amino acids long. Germline loops: CDR1 LNHDA, CDR2 SQIVND (reference sequence). V was clipped by 7 bases and J by 0 bases; unmatched bases: 7.